These T cell receptor beta chains were read from a single sample in a study of breast tumors, draining lymph nodes, adjacent tissues. TCRdb analysed the multiplex PCR reads with MiXCR anew, one entry per CDR3 protein. The table shows some 120,000 distinct CDR3 sequences, with 20% occurring only once. Sequenced sample: axillary lymph node tissue. All receptors come from a female donor with breast cancer. Some clones in this sample may be carry-over from other donors' samples. CDR3s include the opening cysteine and the closing phenylalanine or tryptophan. The D gene is left open where the match is weak. Size is stated for part of the rows, as once, few or many counts, or as a class when the clone is expanded.

CDR3aa	d_gene	v_gene	j_gene	abundance
CASSPRSLPGSNYGYTF	-	TRBV12-3/TRBV12-4	TRBJ1-2	many
CASSLTSGAYNEQFF	TRBD2	TRBV5-4	TRBJ2-1	many
CASSPSGTSVAKNIQYF	TRBD2	TRBV28	TRBJ2-4	few
CSAGTQRGFTDTQYF	TRBD2	TRBV20-1	TRBJ2-3	many
CASSPDPRAYEQYF	-	TRBV19	TRBJ2-7	many
CASSRLSGSYNEQFF	-	TRBV9	TRBJ2-1	many
CASSEQPQGDTQYF	-	TRBV9	TRBJ2-3	many
CASSRSTGASNSPSHF	-	TRBV5-1	TRBJ1-6	-
CASSPIAGGADTQYF	TRBD2	TRBV7-2	TRBJ2-3	many
CASSGTSSTDTQYF	-	TRBV7-3	TRBJ2-3	many
CASSIGRLGRYQPQHF	-	TRBV19	TRBJ1-5	many
CASSLARSSYEQYF	-	TRBV7-2	TRBJ2-7	many
CASSYPQDYYGYTF	-	TRBV6-2/TRBV6-3	TRBJ1-2	many
CASSQTQGSYEQYF	-	TRBV4-1	TRBJ2-7	many
CASSLNSSPLHF	-	TRBV11-2	TRBJ1-6	many
CSAAKEQFDQPQHF	-	TRBV20-1	TRBJ1-5	many
CASSNNRGGNEKLFF	TRBD1	TRBV2	TRBJ1-4	many
CASRDLTGTSSYEQYF	TRBD2	TRBV2	TRBJ2-7	many
CASSNPTGGQETQYF	TRBD1	TRBV7-3	TRBJ2-5	many
CASSTGTGARYYGYTF	TRBD1	TRBV19	TRBJ1-2	-
CASSQFHRTNTGELFF	-	TRBV3-1	TRBJ2-2	-
CSAAGLTTDTQYF	-	TRBV20-1	TRBJ2-3	many
CASRRAESPLHF	-	TRBV3-1	TRBJ1-6	many
CSAEPGTEYEQYF	-	TRBV20-1	TRBJ2-7	many
CASSLLGQNTEAFF	-	TRBV7-2	TRBJ1-1	-
CASGAWGSGRGETQYF	TRBD2	TRBV3-1	TRBJ2-5	many
CASSLVGTDEKLFF	-	TRBV7-9	TRBJ1-4	many
CAWSAPGGLDEKLFF	-	TRBV30	TRBJ1-4	many
CSARTVNGPQHF	-	TRBV20-1	TRBJ1-5	many
CASSLHGAEPQHF	-	TRBV7-8	TRBJ1-5	many
CASTPTGRGGSYEQYF	-	TRBV19	TRBJ2-7	many
CATKAGGRSKETQYF	-	TRBV5-4	TRBJ2-5	-
CSVEVRAGLNTEAFF	-	TRBV29-1	TRBJ1-1	-
CASTSRDRTGGRNYGYTF	TRBD1	TRBV19	TRBJ1-2	many
CASSPTGNYSYTF	TRBD1	TRBV19	TRBJ1-2	-
CSATPSNQPQHF	-	TRBV20-1	TRBJ1-5	many
CASSPQANQPQHF	-	TRBV18	TRBJ1-5	few
CASSEGSTQYF	-	TRBV6-1	TRBJ2-3	many
CASSQDLGGYTF	-	TRBV3-1	TRBJ1-2	many
CASSVYSGSGDEQFF	TRBD2	TRBV9	TRBJ2-1	many
CSARVELVETQYF	-	TRBV20-1	TRBJ2-5	many
CAISEYRSTFSTDTQYF	-	TRBV10-3	TRBJ2-3	few